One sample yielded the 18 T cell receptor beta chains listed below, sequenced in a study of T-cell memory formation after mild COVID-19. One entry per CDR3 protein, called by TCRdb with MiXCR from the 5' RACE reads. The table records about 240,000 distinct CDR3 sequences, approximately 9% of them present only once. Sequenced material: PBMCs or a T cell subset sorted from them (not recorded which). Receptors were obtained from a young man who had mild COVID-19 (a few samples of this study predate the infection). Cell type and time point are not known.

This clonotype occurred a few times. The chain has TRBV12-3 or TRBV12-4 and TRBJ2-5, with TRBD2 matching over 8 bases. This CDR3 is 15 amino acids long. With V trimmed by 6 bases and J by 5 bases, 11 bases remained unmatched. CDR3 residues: CASRSHGGVRETQYF. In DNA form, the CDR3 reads TGTGCCAGCAGATCCCACGGGGGGGTTCGGGAGACCCAGTACTTC.

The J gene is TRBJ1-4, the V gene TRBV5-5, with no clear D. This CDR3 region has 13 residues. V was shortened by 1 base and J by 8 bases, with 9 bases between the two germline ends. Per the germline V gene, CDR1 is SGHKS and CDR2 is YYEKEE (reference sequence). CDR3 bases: TGTGCCAGCAGCTTGCCCGGGTGGGAAAAACTGTTTTTT. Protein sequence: CASSLPGWEKLFF.

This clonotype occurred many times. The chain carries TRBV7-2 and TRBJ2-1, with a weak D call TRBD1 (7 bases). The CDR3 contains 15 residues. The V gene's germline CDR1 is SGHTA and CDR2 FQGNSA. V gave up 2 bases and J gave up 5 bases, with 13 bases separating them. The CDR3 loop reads CASSLTRGADNEQFF. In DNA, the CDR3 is TGTGCCAGCAGCTTAACCAGGGGGGCAGACAATGAGCAGTTCTTC.

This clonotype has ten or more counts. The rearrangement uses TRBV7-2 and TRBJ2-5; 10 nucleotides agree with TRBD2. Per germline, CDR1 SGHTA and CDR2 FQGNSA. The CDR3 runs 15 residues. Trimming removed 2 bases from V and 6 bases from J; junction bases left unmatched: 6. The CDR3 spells CASSLPSGGAKTQYF. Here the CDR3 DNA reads TGTGCCAGCAGCTTACCCAGCGGGGGGGCCAAGACCCAGTACTTC.

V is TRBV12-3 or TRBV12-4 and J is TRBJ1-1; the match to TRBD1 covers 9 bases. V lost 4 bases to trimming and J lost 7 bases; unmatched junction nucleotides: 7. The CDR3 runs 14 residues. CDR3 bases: TGTGCCAGCAGTTCGACAGGGGGACGTAATGAAGCTTTCTTT. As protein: CASSSTGGRNEAFF.

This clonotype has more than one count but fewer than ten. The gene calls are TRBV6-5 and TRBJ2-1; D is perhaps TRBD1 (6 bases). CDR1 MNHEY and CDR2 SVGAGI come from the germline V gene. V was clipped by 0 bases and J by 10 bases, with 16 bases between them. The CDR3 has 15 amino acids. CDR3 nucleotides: TGTGCCAGCAGTTACTCGTCAGGGGCCCCGAGAGAGCAGTTCTTC. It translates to CASSYSSGAPREQFF.

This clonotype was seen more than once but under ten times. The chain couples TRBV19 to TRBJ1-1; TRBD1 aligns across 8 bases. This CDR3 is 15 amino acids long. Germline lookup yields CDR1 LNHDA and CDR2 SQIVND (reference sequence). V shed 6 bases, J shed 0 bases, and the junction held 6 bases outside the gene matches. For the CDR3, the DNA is TGTGCCAGTAGCGACAGGGGTCGATTGAACACTGAAGCTTTCTTT. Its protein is CASSDRGRLNTEAFF.

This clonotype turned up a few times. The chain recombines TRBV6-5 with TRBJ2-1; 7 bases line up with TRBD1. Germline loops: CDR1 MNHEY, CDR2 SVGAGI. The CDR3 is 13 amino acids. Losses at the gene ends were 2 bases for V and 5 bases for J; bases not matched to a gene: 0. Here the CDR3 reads CASSYGTDNEQFF. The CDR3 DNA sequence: TGTGCCAGCAGTTACGGGACAGACAATGAGCAGTTCTTC.

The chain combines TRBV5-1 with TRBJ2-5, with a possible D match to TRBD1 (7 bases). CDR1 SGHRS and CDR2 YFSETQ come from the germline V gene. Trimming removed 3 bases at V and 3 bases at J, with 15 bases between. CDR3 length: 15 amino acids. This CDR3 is CASSSNPGGKETQYF. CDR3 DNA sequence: TGCGCCAGCAGCTCAAACCCAGGGGGGAAAGAGACCCAGTACTTC. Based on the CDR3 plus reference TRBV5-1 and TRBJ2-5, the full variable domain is KAGVTQTPRYLIKTRGQQVTLSCSPISGHRSVSWYQQTPGQGLQFLFEYFSETQRNKGNFPGRFSGRQFSNSRSEMNVSTLELGDSALYLCASSSNPGGKETQYFGPGTRLLVL.

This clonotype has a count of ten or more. Here the CDR3 DNA reads TGTGCCAGCAGTGAGCCGAACACTGAAGCTTTCTTT. Residues: CASSEPNTEAFF. This chain joins TRBV25-1 and TRBJ1-1; D unresolved. Looked up from germline, CDR1 is MGHDK and CDR2 is SYGVNS. This CDR3 spans 12 amino acids. V was shortened by 3 bases and J by 1 base, with 3 bases between the two germline ends.

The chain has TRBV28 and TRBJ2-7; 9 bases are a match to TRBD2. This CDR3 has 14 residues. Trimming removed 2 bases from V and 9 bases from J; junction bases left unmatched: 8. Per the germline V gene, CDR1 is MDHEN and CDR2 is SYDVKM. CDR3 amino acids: CASSLAGGPHLQYV. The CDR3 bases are TGTGCCAGCAGTTTAGCGGGGGGGCCGCATTTGCAGTACGTC.

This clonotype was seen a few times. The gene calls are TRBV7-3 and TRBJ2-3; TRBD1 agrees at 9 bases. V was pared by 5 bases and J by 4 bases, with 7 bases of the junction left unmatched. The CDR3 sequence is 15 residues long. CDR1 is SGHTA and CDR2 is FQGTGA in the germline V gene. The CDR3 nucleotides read TGTGCCAGCAGCCAAGCCGGGACAGGGCCAGATACGCAGTATTTT. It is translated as CASSQAGTGPDTQYF.

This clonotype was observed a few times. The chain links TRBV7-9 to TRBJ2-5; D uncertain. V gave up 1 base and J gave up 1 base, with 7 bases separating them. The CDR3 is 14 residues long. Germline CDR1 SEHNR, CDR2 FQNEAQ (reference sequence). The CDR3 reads CASSLVGIQETQYF. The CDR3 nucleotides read TGTGCCAGCAGCTTAGTCGGCATCCAAGAGACCCAGTACTTC.

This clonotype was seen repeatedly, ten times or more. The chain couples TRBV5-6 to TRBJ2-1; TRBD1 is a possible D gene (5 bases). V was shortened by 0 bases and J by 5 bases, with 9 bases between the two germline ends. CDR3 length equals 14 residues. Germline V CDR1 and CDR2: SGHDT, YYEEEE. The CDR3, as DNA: TGTGCCAGCAGCTTGGCCAACAGGCACAATGAGCAGTTCTTC. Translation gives CASSLANRHNEQFF.

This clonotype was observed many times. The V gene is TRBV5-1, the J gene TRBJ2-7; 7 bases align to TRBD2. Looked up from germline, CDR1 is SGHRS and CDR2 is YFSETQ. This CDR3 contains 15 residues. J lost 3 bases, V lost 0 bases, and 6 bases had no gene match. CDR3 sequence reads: CASSLDAGAGYEQYV. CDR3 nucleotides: TGCGCCAGCAGCTTGGATGCGGGAGCGGGCTACGAGCAGTACGTC.

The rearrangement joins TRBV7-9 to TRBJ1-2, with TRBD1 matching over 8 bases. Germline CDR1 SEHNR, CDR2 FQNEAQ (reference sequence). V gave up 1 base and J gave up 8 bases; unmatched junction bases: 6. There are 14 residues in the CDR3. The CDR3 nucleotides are TGTGCCAGCAGCTTAGGACAGGGGACGAGGGGCTACACCTTC. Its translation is CASSLGQGTRGYTF.

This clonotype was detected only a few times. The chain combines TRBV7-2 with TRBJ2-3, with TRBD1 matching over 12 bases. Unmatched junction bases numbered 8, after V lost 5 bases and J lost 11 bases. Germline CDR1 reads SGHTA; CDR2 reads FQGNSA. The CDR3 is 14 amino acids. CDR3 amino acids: CASSGWDRGQRQYF. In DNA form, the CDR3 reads TGTGCCAGCAGCGGGTGGGACAGGGGGCAAAGGCAGTATTTT.

The CDR3 DNA reads TGTGCCAGCAGCCCTGGGGGGGTGGCGTCCTACGAGCAGTACTTC. Translation: CASSPGGVASYEQYF. This chain uses TRBV7-6 with TRBJ2-7; 7 bases align to TRBD2. V dropped 5 bases and J dropped 1; count of bases not matched to a gene: 8. The CDR3 contains 15 residues. Germline CDR1 reads SGHVS; CDR2 reads FNYEAQ.